This T cell receptor beta chain was sequenced for a study of response to subunit inactivated influenza vaccine. Study conclusions and caveats: Every seasonal influenza vaccination brings in few new T cells, the authors suggested.

TCRdb re-called the RT-PCR reads with MiXCR, one entry per CDR3 protein. The profile shows about 500,000 distinct CDR3 sequences, roughly 13% of them singletons. The CDR3 contains 12 residues. Per the germline V gene, CDR1 is MNHEY and CDR2 is SVGAGI. Trimming pared 6 bases from V and 7 bases from J, leaving 11 bases between. The sample holds a few counts of this clonotype. Its antigen remains unknown. Sequenced here: PBMCs from blood, sampled roughly 47 days after vaccination. The TCR comes from a man aged 45-65 years who received an inactivated influenza vaccine. The rearrangement joins TRBV6-5 to TRBJ2-3, with D perhaps matching TRBD2 (6 bases). CDR3 DNA: TGTGCCAGCAGCCGCGGGGCCCATACGCAGTATTTT. Translated, it gives CASSRGAHTQYF.